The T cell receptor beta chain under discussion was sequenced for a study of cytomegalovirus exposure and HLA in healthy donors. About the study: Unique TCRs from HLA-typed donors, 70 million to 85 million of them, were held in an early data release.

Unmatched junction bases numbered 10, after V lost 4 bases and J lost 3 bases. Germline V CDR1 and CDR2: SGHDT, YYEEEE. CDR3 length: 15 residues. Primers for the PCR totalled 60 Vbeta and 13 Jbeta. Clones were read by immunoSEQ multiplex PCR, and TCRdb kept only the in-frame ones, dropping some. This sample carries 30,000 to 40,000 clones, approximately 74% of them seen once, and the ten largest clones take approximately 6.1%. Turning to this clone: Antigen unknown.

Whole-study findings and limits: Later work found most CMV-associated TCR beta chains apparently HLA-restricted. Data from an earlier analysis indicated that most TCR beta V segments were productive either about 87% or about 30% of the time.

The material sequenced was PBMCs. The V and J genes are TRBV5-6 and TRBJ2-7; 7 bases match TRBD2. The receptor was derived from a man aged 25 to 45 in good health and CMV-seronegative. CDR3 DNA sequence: TGTGCCAGCAGCCGTGACGGGGGGATCGGCTACGAGCAGTACTTC. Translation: CASSRDGGIGYEQYF.